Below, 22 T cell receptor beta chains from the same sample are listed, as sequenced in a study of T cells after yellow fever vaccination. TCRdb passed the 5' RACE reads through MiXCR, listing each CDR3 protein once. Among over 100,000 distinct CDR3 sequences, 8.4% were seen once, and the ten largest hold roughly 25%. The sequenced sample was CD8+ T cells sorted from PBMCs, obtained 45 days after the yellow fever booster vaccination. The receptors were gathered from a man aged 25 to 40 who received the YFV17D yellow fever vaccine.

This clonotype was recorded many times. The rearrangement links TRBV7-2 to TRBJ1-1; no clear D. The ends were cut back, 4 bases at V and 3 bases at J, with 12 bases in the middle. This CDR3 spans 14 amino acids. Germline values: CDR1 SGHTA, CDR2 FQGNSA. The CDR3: CASSSSPVYTEAFF. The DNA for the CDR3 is TGTGCCAGCAGCTCAAGCCCAGTATACACTGAAGCTTTCTTT.

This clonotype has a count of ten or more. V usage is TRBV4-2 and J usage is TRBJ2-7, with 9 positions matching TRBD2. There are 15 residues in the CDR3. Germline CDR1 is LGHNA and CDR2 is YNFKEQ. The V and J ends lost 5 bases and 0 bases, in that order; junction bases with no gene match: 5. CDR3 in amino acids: CASSSQTSGSYEQYF. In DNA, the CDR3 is TGTGCCAGCAGCTCTCAGACTAGCGGCTCCTACGAGCAGTACTTC.

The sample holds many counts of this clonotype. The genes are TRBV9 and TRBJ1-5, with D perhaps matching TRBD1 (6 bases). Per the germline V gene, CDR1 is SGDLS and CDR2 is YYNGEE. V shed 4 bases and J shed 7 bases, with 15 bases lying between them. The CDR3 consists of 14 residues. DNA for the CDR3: TGTGCCAGCAGCCGGACCGGGACAAAGCAGCCCCAGCATTTT. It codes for CASSRTGTKQPQHF.

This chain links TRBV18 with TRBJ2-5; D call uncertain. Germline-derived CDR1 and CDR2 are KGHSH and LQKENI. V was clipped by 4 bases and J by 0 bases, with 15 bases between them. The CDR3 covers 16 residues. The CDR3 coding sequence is TGTGCCAGCTCACGATTAACGGAGATCTACCAAGAGACCCAGTACTTC. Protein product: CASSRLTEIYQETQYF. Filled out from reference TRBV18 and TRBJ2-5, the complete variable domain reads NAGVMQNPRHLVRRRGQEARLRCSPMKGHSHVYWYRQLPEEGLKFMVYLQKENIIDESGMPKERFSAEFPKEGPSILRIQQVVRGDSAAYFCASSRLTEIYQETQYFGPGTRLLVL.

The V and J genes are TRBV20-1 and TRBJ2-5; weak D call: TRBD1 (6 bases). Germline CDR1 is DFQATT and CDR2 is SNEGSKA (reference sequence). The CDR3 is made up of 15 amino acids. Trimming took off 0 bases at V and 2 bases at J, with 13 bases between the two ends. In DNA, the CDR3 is TGCAGTGCTAGAGATCTAATAGGACAGCAAGAGACCCAGTACTTC. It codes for CSARDLIGQQETQYF.

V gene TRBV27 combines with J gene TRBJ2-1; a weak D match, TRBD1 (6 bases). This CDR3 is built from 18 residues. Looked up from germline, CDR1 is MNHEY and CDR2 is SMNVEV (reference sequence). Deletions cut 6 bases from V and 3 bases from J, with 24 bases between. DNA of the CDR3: TGTGCCAGCAGCTCTACGCCTCCGGTTGGACAGAACTACAATGAGCAGTTCTTC. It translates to CASSSTPPVGQNYNEQFF.

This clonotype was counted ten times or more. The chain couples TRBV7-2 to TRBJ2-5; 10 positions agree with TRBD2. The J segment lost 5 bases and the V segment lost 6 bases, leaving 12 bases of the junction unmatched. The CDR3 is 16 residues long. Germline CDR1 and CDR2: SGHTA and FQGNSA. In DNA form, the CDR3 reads TGTGCCAGCAGGCTAGATCCTAGCGGGAGTTACGAGACCCAGTACTTC. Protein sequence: CASRLDPSGSYETQYF.

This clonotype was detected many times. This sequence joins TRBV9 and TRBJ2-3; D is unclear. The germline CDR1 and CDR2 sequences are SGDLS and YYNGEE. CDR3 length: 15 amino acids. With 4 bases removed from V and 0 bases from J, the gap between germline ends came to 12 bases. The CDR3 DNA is TGTGCCAGCAGCCCCCTCGTCGGTAGCACAGATACGCAGTATTTT. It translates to CASSPLVGSTDTQYF.

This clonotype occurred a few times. In DNA form, the CDR3 reads TGTGCCAGCAGTGAAGTGGGACAGGGCTTTGCAGTAGCTTTCTTT. As protein: CASSEVGQGFAVAFF. The chain links TRBV6-1 to TRBJ1-1; 9 positions agree with TRBD1. The CDR3 totals 15 residues. J lost 10 bases, V lost 1 base, and 10 bases had no gene match. In germline, CDR1 is MNHNS, CDR2 SASEGT.

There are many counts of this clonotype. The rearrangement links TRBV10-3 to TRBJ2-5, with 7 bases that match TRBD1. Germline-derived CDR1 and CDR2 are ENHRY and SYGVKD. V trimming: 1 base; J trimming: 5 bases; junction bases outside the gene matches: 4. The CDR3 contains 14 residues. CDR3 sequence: CAISELGGAETQYF. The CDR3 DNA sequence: TGTGCCATCAGTGAGTTAGGGGGCGCGGAGACCCAGTACTTC.

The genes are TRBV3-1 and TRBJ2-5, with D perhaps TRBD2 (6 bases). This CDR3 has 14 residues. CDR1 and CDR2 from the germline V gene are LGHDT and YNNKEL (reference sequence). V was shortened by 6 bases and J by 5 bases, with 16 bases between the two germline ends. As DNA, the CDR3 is TGTGCCAGCAGGGGACTGGAGAATTGGGAGACCCAGTACTTC. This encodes CASRGLENWETQYF.

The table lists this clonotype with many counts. The CDR3 nucleotides read TGTGCCAGCAGTTTAGCGGGAGGAATAGATACGCAGTATTTT. Its translation is CASSLAGGIDTQYF. This chain links TRBV14 with TRBJ2-3, with 10 bases identical to TRBD2. The germline CDR1 and CDR2 sequences are SGHDN and FVKESK. With 6 bases clipped from V and 5 bases from J, the junction kept 5 bases outside the gene matches. The CDR3 has 14 residues.

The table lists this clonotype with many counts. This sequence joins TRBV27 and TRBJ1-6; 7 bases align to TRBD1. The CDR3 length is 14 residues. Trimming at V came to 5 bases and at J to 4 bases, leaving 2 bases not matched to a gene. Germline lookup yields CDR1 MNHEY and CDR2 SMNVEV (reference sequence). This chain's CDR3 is CASSLTGYNSPLHF. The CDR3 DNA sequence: TGTGCCAGCAGTCTGACAGGGTATAATTCACCCCTCCACTTT.

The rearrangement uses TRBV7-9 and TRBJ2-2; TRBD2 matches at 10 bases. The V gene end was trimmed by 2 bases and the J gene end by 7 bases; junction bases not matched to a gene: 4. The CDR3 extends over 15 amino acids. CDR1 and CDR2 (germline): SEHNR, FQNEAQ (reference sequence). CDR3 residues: CASSLLAGAIGELFF. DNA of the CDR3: TGTGCCAGCAGCTTACTAGCGGGAGCCATCGGGGAGCTGTTTTTT.

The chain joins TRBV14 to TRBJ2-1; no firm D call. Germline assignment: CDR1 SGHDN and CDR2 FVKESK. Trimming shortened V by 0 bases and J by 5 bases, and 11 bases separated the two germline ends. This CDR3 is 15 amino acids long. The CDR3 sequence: CASSQEWYRDNEQFF. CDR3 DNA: TGTGCCAGCAGCCAAGAATGGTATCGGGACAATGAGCAGTTCTTC.

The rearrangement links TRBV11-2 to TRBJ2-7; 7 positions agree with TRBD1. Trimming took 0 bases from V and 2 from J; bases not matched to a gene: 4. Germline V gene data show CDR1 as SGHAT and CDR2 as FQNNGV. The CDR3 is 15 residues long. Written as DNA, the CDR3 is TGTGCCAGCAGCTTAGAAACAGGGGCCACCTACGAGCAGTACTTC. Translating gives CASSLETGATYEQYF.

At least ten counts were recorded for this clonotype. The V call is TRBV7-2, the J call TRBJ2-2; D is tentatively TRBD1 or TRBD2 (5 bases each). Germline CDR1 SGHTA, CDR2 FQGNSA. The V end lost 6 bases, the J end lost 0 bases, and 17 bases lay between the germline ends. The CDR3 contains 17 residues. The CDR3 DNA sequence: TGTGCCAGCAGTCCTTACCTCGGGACCGCGAACACCGGGGAGCTGTTTTTT. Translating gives CASSPYLGTANTGELFF. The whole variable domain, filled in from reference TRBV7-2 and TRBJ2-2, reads GAGVSQSPSNKVTEKGKDVELRCDPISGHTALYWYRQSLGQGLEFLIYFQGNSAPDKSGLPSDRFSAERTGGSVSTLTIQRTQQEDSAVYLCASSPYLGTANTGELFFGEGSRLTVL.

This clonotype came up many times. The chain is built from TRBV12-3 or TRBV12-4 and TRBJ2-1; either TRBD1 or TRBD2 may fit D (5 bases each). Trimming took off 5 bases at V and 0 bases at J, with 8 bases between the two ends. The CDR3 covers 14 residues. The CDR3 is CASSGTVSYNEQFF. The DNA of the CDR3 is TGTGCCAGCAGTGGGACCGTCTCCTACAATGAGCAGTTCTTC.

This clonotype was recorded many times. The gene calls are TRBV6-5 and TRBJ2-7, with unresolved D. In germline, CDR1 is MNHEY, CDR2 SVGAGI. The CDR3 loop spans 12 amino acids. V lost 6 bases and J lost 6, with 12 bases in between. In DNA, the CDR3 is TGTGCCAGCAGCCTCAACTTTGGCGAGCAGTACTTC. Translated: CASSLNFGEQYF.

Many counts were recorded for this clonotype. CDR3 amino acids: CASSQGVRMNTEAFF. The CDR3, as DNA: TGTGCCAGCAGCCAAGGGGTTAGGATGAACACTGAAGCTTTCTTT. This rearrangement joins TRBV4-2 to TRBJ1-1; D is unresolved. CDR3 length: 15 amino acids. Trimming stripped 1 base from V and 0 bases from J, with 9 bases between. Looked up from germline, CDR1 is LGHNA and CDR2 is YNFKEQ.

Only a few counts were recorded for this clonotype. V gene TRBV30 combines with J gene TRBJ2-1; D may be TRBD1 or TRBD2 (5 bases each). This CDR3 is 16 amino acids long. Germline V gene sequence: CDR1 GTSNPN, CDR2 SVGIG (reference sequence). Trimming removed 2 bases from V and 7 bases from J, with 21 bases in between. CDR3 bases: TGTGCCTGGAGTCCCATGAGAGGGGACGTCGGTAATGAGCAGTTCTTC. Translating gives CAWSPMRGDVGNEQFF. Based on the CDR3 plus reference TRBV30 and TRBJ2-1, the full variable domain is SQTIHQWPATLVQPVGSPLSLECTVEGTSNPNLYWYRQAAGRGLQLLFYSVGIGQISSEVPQNLSASRPQDRQFILSSKKLLLSDSGFYLCAWSPMRGDVGNEQFFGPGTRLTVL.

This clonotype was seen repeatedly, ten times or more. In DNA, the CDR3 is TGCGCCAGCAGCCAAGTGGGTTCGTTAGAGACCCAGTACTTC. As protein: CASSQVGSLETQYF. The chain is built from TRBV4-3 and TRBJ2-5; D gene uncertain. The germline V gene has CDR1 LGHNA and CDR2 YSLEER. The V and J ends lost 1 base and 4 bases respectively, with 10 bases between them. CDR3 size: 14 residues.